The TCR beta chain described here comes from a study of beta chain features in type 1 diabetes. Study at large: Patients and healthy donors were similar in age, gender and cell yields. Points from the study as a whole: With patients and controls alike, PCR might favor shorter templates to an equal degree. When Type 1 diabetes patients were examined, their TCRB CDR3s proved moderately but significantly shorter in all four CD4+ subsets.

This clone was counted a few times. Its antigen remains unidentified. Reverse transcribing all isolated RNA meant expressed TCRB transcripts were sequenced. The method was immunoSEQ multiplex PCR; TCRdb's version includes in-frame clones alone and lacks a portion of them. This sample yields over 600,000 clones, of which around an eighth are seen a single time; approximately 0.11% belongs to the top ten. The CDR3 covers 14 residues. The V gene's germline CDR1 is SEHNR and CDR2 FQNEAQ (reference sequence). The V end lost 1 base, the J end lost 4 bases, and 5 bases lay between the germline ends. The receptor was isolated from a young man with type 1 diabetes. The rearrangement uses TRBV7-9 and TRBJ1-6, with D unresolved. Sequencing was done on a sample of naive CD4+ T cells from blood. The CDR3 sequence: CASSLEVYNSPLHF. CDR3 nucleotide sequence: TGTGCCAGCAGCTTAGAGGTTTATAATTCACCCCTCCACTTT.